Listed below are T cell receptor beta chains from one sample, sequenced in a study of shared clonotypes between healthy human individuals. The data were produced by immunoSEQ multiplex PCR, yet TCRdb's version contains in-frame clones alone and is incomplete. The sample lists millions of clones; 85% to 95% were seen once. Sequencing used naive CD4+ T cells sorted from blood. The receptor set was obtained from a man aged 18 to 30 in good health. The CDR3 runs from the conserved cysteine through the conserved F or W.

>TRBV6-1
CASSPQTGVYDF
>TRBV6-1
CASSEGGHTYNEQFF
>TRBV2
CASSDRVQTQYF
>TRBV9
CASSVEAEETQYF
>TRBV7-9
CASSLGGTSGNNEQFF
>TRBV10-3
CAIRPAGGPGNEQYF
>TRBV28
CASIPGTKNSPLHF
>TRBV5-1
CASSLAGTGIAGELFF
>TRBV28
CASSPDATSGGPSTDTQYF
>TRBV21-1
CASSKDDRGTYNSPLHF
>TRBV18
CASSRTGGDGYTF
>TRBV19
CASSIDEGENEQFF
>TRBV30
CAWSRVRLVRYGYTF
>TRBV5-4
CASSPGTSGTDTQYF
>TRBV5-4
CASSDRQGYNSPLHF
>TRBV4-2
CASSQALGETQYF
>TRBV2
CAGGVWRQAEQYF
>TRBV18
CASSPSGRDEKLFF
>TRBV5-4
CASSPGTGAPTSGLEQFF
>TRBV27
CASSTSGRAPGELFF
>TRBV6-6
CASSRARDSSYNEQFF
>TRBV4-2
CASSQEMTGESPLHF
>TRBV25-1
CASSEGQGTVNNSPLHF
>TRBV6-6
CASSYPMGQGNIQYF
>TRBV2
CASREGTPYNSPLHF
>TRBV28
CASSKRGNYEQYF
>TRBV11-2
CASSLPPSLGRSPLHF